This T cell receptor beta chain was obtained from a study of blood T cell repertoires in COVID-19. Study overall: Samples of COVID-19 (acute and convalescent) were obtained from the United States, Italy and Spain. PBMCs, B-cell-depleted T cells, or T cells provided the cDNA or gDNA that made up the material.

The V gene's germline CDR1 is SEHNR and CDR2 FQNEAQ (reference sequence). With 0 bases removed from V and 3 bases from J, the gap between germline ends came to 11 bases. The CDR3 runs 16 residues. While infection was still active, Seattle patients were enrolled and then followed longitudinally. As processed by the authors: How many nucleated cells were present was estimated from reference gene primer amplification. Assay: immunoSEQ multiplex PCR; the TCRdb copy retains only in-frame clones and omits some. V, J and clone size are taken as reported in that table, and D and trimming were inferred from the DNA itself. The table has about 240,000 clones, 80% to 95% seen once.

This TCR was sampled from a young man with COVID-19, enrolled during active disease. The V and J genes are TRBV7-9 and TRBJ2-2; TRBD2 might be the D (5 bases). Sequenced: peripheral blood. The CDR3 here is CASSLAAGVHTGELFF. The CDR3 nucleotides are TGTGCCAGCAGCTTAGCGGCGGGTGTGCACACCGGGGAGCTGTTTTTT.